Below, 16 T cell receptor beta chains from the same sample are listed, as sequenced in a study of blood T cell repertoires in COVID-19. Here immunoSEQ multiplex PCR was the method, and the copy in TCRdb shows in-frame clones only, minus some. This table has about 75,000 clones, 85% to 90% appearing once. Sequencing used peripheral blood. These receptors all come from a human donor in a cohort sampled during active COVID-19.

The V gene is TRBV3-1 (or the pseudogene TRBV3-2), the J gene TRBJ1-5, with D perhaps matching TRBD1 (6 bases). CDR1 is LGHDT and CDR2 is YNNKEL in the germline V gene (reference sequence). Trimming removed 5 bases at V and 2 bases at J, with 25 bases between. The CDR3 loop spans 19 amino acids. Here the CDR3 reads CASSAGDRGGRVGNQPQHF. The CDR3, as DNA: TGTGCCAGCAGCGCAGGGGACCGGGGGGGGCGAGTCGGCAATCAGCCCCAGCATTTT.

This clone was seen only a few times. The rearrangement links TRBV4-3 to TRBJ1-1; 7 positions match TRBD1. The CDR3 length is 20 residues. After removal of 0 bases from V and 1 base from J, the junction contained 17 bases not matched to a gene. Germline V CDR1 and CDR2: LGHNA, YSLEER. CDR3 region: CASSQDYARLGTVKNTEAFF. CDR3 DNA: TGCGCCAGCAGCCAAGATTACGCCCGACTGGGGACAGTCAAGAACACTGAAGCTTTCTTT.

This chain connects TRBV11-2 to TRBJ2-3; 8 bases match TRBD2. This CDR3 is built from 17 residues. CDR1 SGHAT and CDR2 FQNNGV come from the germline V gene. Trimming cost V 5 bases and J 7 bases; bases outside gene matches: 17. The CDR3 protein is CASSDPILAGNRNTQYF. Written as DNA, the CDR3 is TGTGCCAGCAGCGATCCTATCCTAGCGGGTAATAGGAATACGCAGTATTTT.

The rearrangement links TRBV15 to TRBJ2-3; the match to TRBD2 covers 7 bases. With V trimmed by 6 bases and J by 0 bases, 9 bases remained unmatched. Germline CDR1 LNHNV, CDR2 YYDKDF (reference sequence). The CDR3 totals 16 residues. The CDR3 sequence: CATSLSSGASTDTQYF. The CDR3 DNA reads as TGTGCCACCAGTCTATCGAGCGGGGCTAGCACAGATACGCAGTATTTT.

This chain uses TRBV5-6 with TRBJ2-1; the match to TRBD1 covers 9 bases. Germline V gene data show CDR1 as SGHDT and CDR2 as YYEEEE. J lost 0 bases, V lost 4 bases, and 5 bases had no gene match. CDR3 length equals 16 residues. The CDR3 region has the DNA TGTGCCAGCAGCGTGGGGACAGGGAGCTCCTACAATGAGCAGTTCTTC. Residues: CASSVGTGSSYNEQFF.

This chain joins TRBV4-2 and TRBJ2-3; the D gene is possibly TRBD2 (5 bases). The CDR3 has 16 residues. CDR1 is LGHNA and CDR2 is YNFKEQ in the germline V gene. Trimming pared 3 bases from V and 6 bases from J, leaving 19 bases between. CDR3 residues: CASSHGGMGRRDTQYF. In DNA form, the CDR3 reads TGTGCCAGCAGCCACGGAGGAATGGGCCGAAGGGATACGCAGTATTTT.

The gene calls are TRBV29-1 and TRBJ2-3; TRBD2 matches at 11 bases. The J segment lost 2 bases and the V segment lost 3 bases, leaving 1 base of the junction unmatched. This CDR3 contains 14 residues. The germline V gene has CDR1 SQVTM and CDR2 ANQGSEA. The CDR3 region is CSVETSGTTDTQYF. Here the CDR3 DNA reads TGCAGCGTTGAGACTAGCGGGACCACAGATACGCAGTATTTT.

Written as DNA, the CDR3 is TGCAGCGTTGGGGGAGAGGGGGCCCTAAACTATGGCTACACCTTC. It is translated as CSVGGEGALNYGYTF. The chain joins TRBV29-1 to TRBJ1-2, with 7 bases identical to TRBD1. Germline V gives CDR1 SQVTM, CDR2 ANQGSEA. Trimming at V came to 4 bases and at J to 2 bases, leaving 10 bases not matched to a gene. This CDR3 has 15 residues.

The chain recombines TRBV6-6 with TRBJ1-2; 9 bases line up with TRBD1. V lost 1 base, J lost 4 bases, and 7 bases stayed unmatched. The CDR3 is made up of 16 amino acids. Germline CDR1 is MNHNY and CDR2 is SVGAGI (reference sequence). CDR3 loop: CASSYLRDREAYGYTF. In nucleotides, the CDR3 is TGTGCCAGCAGTTACTTAAGGGACAGGGAAGCCTATGGCTACACCTTC.

The chain combines TRBV7-6 with TRBJ1-1; 7 bases are a match to TRBD1. Germline V gene lookup returns CDR1 SGHVS and CDR2 FNYEAQ. The CDR3 is 15 amino acids. Trimming removed 4 bases from V and 2 bases from J; junction bases left unmatched: 7. CDR3 sequence: CASSSRQGPNTEAFF. The CDR3 DNA sequence: TGTGCCAGCAGCTCAAGACAGGGCCCTAACACTGAAGCTTTCTTT.

The chain recombines TRBV6-2 or TRBV6-3 with TRBJ2-1; TRBD2 agrees at 15 bases. Trimming removed 5 bases from V and 5 bases from J; junction bases left unmatched: 16. This CDR3 region has 20 residues. The germline V gene encodes CDR1 MNHEY and CDR2 SVGEGT. CDR3 bases: TGTGCCAGCAGTAGACTTGGGACTAGCGGGAGGCCGATCCTAAACAATGAGCAGTTCTTC. It is translated as CASSRLGTSGRPILNNEQFF.

The chain carries TRBV9 and TRBJ2-4; 10 positions agree with TRBD2. V was clipped by 0 bases and J by 0 bases; unmatched bases: 6. CDR3 length equals 18 residues. Germline V lookup: CDR1 SGDLS, CDR2 YYNGEE. The CDR3 here is CASSVGLAGVSAKNIQYF. The CDR3 DNA reads as TGTGCCAGCAGCGTAGGGCTAGCGGGGGTTTCAGCCAAAAACATTCAGTACTTC.

A single count supports this clone. This chain uses TRBV29-1 with TRBJ1-2, with TRBD1 matching over 9 bases. This CDR3 contains 14 residues. Germline values: CDR1 SQVTM, CDR2 ANQGSEA. V shed 5 bases, J shed 7 bases, and the junction held 11 bases outside the gene matches. This CDR3 reads CSVTRTGATSGYTF. The DNA of the CDR3 is TGCAGCGTTACCCGGACAGGGGCTACTAGTGGCTACACCTTC.

The V gene is TRBV5-4, the J gene TRBJ2-2; the match to TRBD1 covers 9 bases. This CDR3 region has 16 residues. Trimming cost V 5 bases and J 5 bases; bases outside gene matches: 10. CDR1 and CDR2 from the germline V gene are SGHNT and YYREEE (reference sequence). CDR3 coding DNA: TGTGCCAGCAGAAGAACAGGGGGCGCCGGAACCGGGGAGCTGTTTTTT. It encodes CASRRTGGAGTGELFF.

The chain combines TRBV4-1 with TRBJ1-1; possibly TRBD1 for D (5 bases). Germline CDR1 is MGHRA and CDR2 is YSYEKL. Trimming shortened V by 3 bases and J by 7 bases, and 12 bases separated the two germline ends. The CDR3 has 13 residues. CDR3 coding DNA: TGCGCCAGCAGCCAGACAGCAGGCATTGAAGCTTTCTTT. It yields the protein CASSQTAGIEAFF.

The chain employs TRBV15 and TRBJ2-7; D gene uncertain. This CDR3 is 14 amino acids long. Trimming took off 0 bases at V and 7 bases at J, with 13 bases between the two ends. Per germline, CDR1 LNHNV and CDR2 YYDKDF (reference sequence). The CDR3 reads CATSRDVADGEQYF. The CDR3 nucleotides read TGTGCCACCAGCAGAGATGTGGCGGATGGGGAGCAGTACTTC. The complete variable domain, with remaining parts taken from reference TRBV15 and TRBJ2-7, reads DAMVIQNPRYQVTQFGKPVTLSCSQTLNHNVMYWYQQKSSQAPKLLFHYYDKDFNNEADTPDNFQSRRPNTSFCFLDIRSPGLGDTAMYLCATSRDVADGEQYFGPGTRLTVT.